A selection of T cell receptor beta chains follows, all from one sample in a study of immune evolution from preneoplasia to lung adenocarcinoma. The protocol was immunoSEQ multiplex PCR, while the TCRdb copy is restricted to in-frame clones and leaves out a portion. The data hold under 4,000 clones, with 80% to 85% observed a single time. The sample taken for sequencing was FFPE adjacent normal lung tissue. These receptors all stem from a person in their forties with lung adenocarcinoma. CDR3s include the opening cysteine and the closing phenylalanine or tryptophan. Fields, in order: clone size, V gene, J gene, CDR3 protein. The size field is filled for only some rows; it gives once, few, many or a size class.

size: few
V: TRBV7-3
J: TRBJ2-2
CDR3: CASSPGIVAGGTGELFF

size: .
V: TRBV30
J: TRBJ2-7
CDR3: CAWSVGTVPSYEQYF

size: .
V: TRBV9
J: TRBJ1-1
CDR3: CASSAVENTEAFF

size: .
V: TRBV28
J: TRBJ2-3
CDR3: CASARDTPTDTQYF

size: .
V: TRBV30
J: TRBJ1-3
CDR3: CAWTDGLQTGNTIYF

size: .
V: TRBV9
J: TRBJ2-1
CDR3: CASSARGTIAGVYNEQFF

size: few
V: TRBV29-1
J: TRBJ2-3
CDR3: CSVSVISTDTQYF

size: few
V: TRBV29-1
J: TRBJ2-3
CDR3: CSVHTYTDTQYF

size: .
V: TRBV14
J: TRBJ1-2
CDR3: CASSQVAGTSYGYTF

size: .
V: TRBV27
J: TRBJ2-3
CDR3: CASSPAQGLKLNTQYF

size: .
V: TRBV28
J: TRBJ2-7
CDR3: CASRGGLAAYEQYF

size: .
V: TRBV7-8
J: TRBJ2-7
CDR3: CASSLLQGAYEQYF

size: .
V: TRBV7-3
J: TRBJ1-6
CDR3: CASSFRNGDRADSPLHF

size: .
V: TRBV7-2
J: TRBJ1-2
CDR3: CASSPYNEGDNYGYTF

size: .
V: TRBV7-2
J: TRBJ2-6
CDR3: CASSDFFAGANVLTF

size: .
V: TRBV2
J: TRBJ2-5
CDR3: CASRRQSQGGGQETQYF

size: .
V: TRBV7-2
J: TRBJ2-7
CDR3: CASSSTYEQYF

size: .
V: TRBV5-8
J: TRBJ1-6
CDR3: CASSLDILIQSPLHF

size: .
V: TRBV30
J: TRBJ1-4
CDR3: CAWTPSWAEKLFF

size: .
V: TRBV7-2
J: TRBJ1-3
CDR3: CASSSYGDSGNTIYF

size: .
V: TRBV30
J: TRBJ2-7
CDR3: CAWSPGQGDLEQYF

size: .
V: TRBV30
J: TRBJ1-1
CDR3: CAWSDRRGLYTEAFF

size: .
V: TRBV30
J: TRBJ1-1
CDR3: CAWSVKGTGNTEAFF

size: .
V: TRBV5-8
J: TRBJ2-5
CDR3: CASSRGQFQETQYF

size: .
V: TRBV29-1
J: TRBJ1-2
CDR3: CSVLLQGNYGYTF

size: .
V: TRBV28
J: TRBJ1-5
CDR3: CASRPPGKGNQPQHF

size: .
V: TRBV5-6
J: TRBJ1-5
CDR3: CASSLGGGAQPQHF

size: .
V: TRBV6-1
J: TRBJ2-6
CDR3: CASSGSTGSGANVLTF

size: .
V: TRBV5-1
J: TRBJ1-1
CDR3: CASSNTGTGTEAFF